Each of the 17 T cell receptor beta chains below was sequenced from the same sample in a study of shared clonotypes between healthy human individuals. This table comes from immunoSEQ multiplex PCR, and its TCRdb copy is limited to in-frame clones, with some not included. The repertoire consists of about 1 million clones, with 70% to 80% occurring once and the leading ten covering approximately 1.5%. The sequenced sample was memory CD4+ T cells sorted from blood. Indicated subset: CD45RA-negative fraction. The receptors were gathered from a man aged 18 to 35 in good health.

Only a few counts were recorded for this clone. This rearrangement joins TRBV5-6 to TRBJ1-2, with TRBD1 matching over 8 bases. The CDR3 is made up of 14 amino acids. Unmatched junction bases numbered 1, after V lost 1 base and J lost 2 bases. The germline CDR1 and CDR2 sequences are SGHDT and YYEEEE. The DNA for the CDR3 is TGTGCCAGCAGCTTGCCAGGGGGCAACTATGGCTACACCTTC. This encodes CASSLPGGNYGYTF.

The rearrangement joins TRBV5-1 to TRBJ1-2; 9 positions match TRBD1. Germline lookup yields CDR1 SGHRS and CDR2 YFSETQ. CDR3 length equals 14 residues. The V segment lost 0 bases and the J segment 7 bases; nucleotides outside the gene matches: 4. CDR3 protein: CASSLGDRVVGYTF. CDR3 DNA: TGCGCCAGCAGCTTGGGGGACAGGGTGGTTGGCTACACCTTC.

The V gene is TRBV7-9, the J gene TRBJ1-1, with 8 bases fitting TRBD1. The germline V gene has CDR1 SEHNR and CDR2 FQNEAQ (reference sequence). The CDR3 sequence is 16 residues long. Trimming removed 1 base from V and 3 bases from J; junction bases left unmatched: 7. CDR3 nucleotide sequence: TGTGCCAGCAGCTTAGGGCAGGGGGCAATCGACACTGAAGCTTTCTTT. Translation gives CASSLGQGAIDTEAFF.

The gene calls are TRBV10-3 and TRBJ1-3; a possible D gene is TRBD1 (5 bases). V lost 10 bases and J 0 bases, leaving 13 bases between the germline ends. Germline assignment: CDR1 ENHRY and CDR2 SYGVKD. This CDR3 has 14 residues. For the CDR3, the DNA is TGTGCCACCGAACTACAGGACTCTGGAAACACCATATATTTT. It specifies CATELQDSGNTIYF.

The chain employs TRBV6-4 and TRBJ2-3, with TRBD1 matching over 11 bases. Germline V gene sequence: CDR1 MRHNA, CDR2 SNTAGT. J gave up 2 bases and V 6 bases, and 4 bases lay outside the gene matches. This CDR3 contains 15 residues. CDR3 protein: CASRRTGGPTDTQYF. Here the CDR3 DNA reads TGTGCCAGCAGACGGACAGGGGGCCCCACAGATACGCAGTATTTT.

This clone was counted at least ten times. J is TRBJ2-7 and V is TRBV11-2; 10 bases fit TRBD2. The trim removed 2 bases at V and 2 bases at J, leaving 6 bases unmatched. The CDR3 length is 16 residues. Germline lookup yields CDR1 SGHAT and CDR2 FQNNGV. CDR3 DNA: TGTGCCAGCAGCTTACAATCCAGCGGGGGGGCCTACGAGCAGTACTTC. It codes for CASSLQSSGGAYEQYF.

This clone occurred a few times. V and J are TRBV28 and TRBJ2-7; D remains ambiguous. Germline values: CDR1 MDHEN, CDR2 SYDVKM. The V gene lost 5 bases and the J gene lost 0 bases, with 11 bases spanning the gap. The CDR3 is 14 residues long. The CDR3 bases are TGTGCCAGCAGTCCCCCCTCTCGCTCCTACGAGCAGTACTTC. This codes for CASSPPSRSYEQYF.

Only a few counts were recorded for this clone. V is TRBV6-5 and J is TRBJ1-6; D remains ambiguous. The CDR3 sequence is 12 residues long. V lost 9 bases and J 6 bases, leaving 9 bases between the germline ends. Germline lookup yields CDR1 MNHEY and CDR2 SVGAGI. CDR3 nucleotide sequence: TGTGCCAGTTGCCGGTCTAATTCACCCCTCCACTTT. Its translation: CASCRSNSPLHF.

The chain uses TRBV6-1 and TRBJ2-7; possibly TRBD2 for D (6 bases). CDR1 is MNHNS, CDR2 SASEGT, per germline. V was pared by 2 bases and J by 2 bases, with 13 bases between. This CDR3 is 15 amino acids long. This CDR3 is CASSEIGGTAYEQYF. The DNA of the CDR3 is TGTGCCAGCAGTGAAATCGGCGGGACGGCCTACGAGCAGTACTTC.

This clone has only one observation. The V gene is TRBV2, the J gene TRBJ2-4, with D perhaps matching TRBD1 (5 bases). Per germline, CDR1 SNHLY and CDR2 FYNNEI. This CDR3 contains 14 residues. The V end lost 3 bases, the J end lost 5 bases, and 11 bases lay between the germline ends. The DNA for the CDR3 is TGTGCCAGCAGTGAGTTGGGCAGGGAAAACATTCAGTACTTC. Its protein product is CASSELGRENIQYF.

The chain couples TRBV6-5 to TRBJ2-1; possible D gene TRBD2, 5 bases. CDR1 is MNHEY and CDR2 is SVGAGI in the germline V gene. This CDR3 has 15 residues. V was trimmed by 0 bases and J by 3 bases, leaving 9 bases between them. The CDR3 protein is CASSYSRTRYNEQFF. CDR3 in DNA: TGTGCCAGCAGTTACTCGAGGACTCGCTACAATGAGCAGTTCTTC.

The genes are TRBV7-6 and TRBJ2-7; D might be TRBD2 (5 bases). CDR3 length: 12 residues. Germline V gene data show CDR1 as SGHVS and CDR2 as FNYEAQ. Trimming removed 7 bases at V and 0 bases at J, with 7 bases between. As DNA, the CDR3 is TGTGCCAGCAAAGGGAGCTCCTACGAGCAGTACTTC. This sequence encodes CASKGSSYEQYF.

This clone was seen once. V and J are TRBV19 and TRBJ1-5, with TRBD1 matching over 9 bases. Germline V gene data show CDR1 as LNHDA and CDR2 as SQIVND (reference sequence). The V gene end was trimmed by 1 base and the J gene end by 4 bases; junction bases not matched to a gene: 5. CDR3 length: 16 residues. CDR3 bases: TGTGCCAGTAGTATAGGTACCGGGACAGGGAATCAGCCCCAGCATTTT. This sequence encodes CASSIGTGTGNQPQHF.

This clone was observed many times. J is TRBJ2-5 and V is TRBV7-8, with 10 bases that match TRBD2. Unmatched junction bases numbered 11, after V lost 6 bases and J lost 4 bases. The CDR3 is 16 amino acids. Germline V gene sequence: CDR1 SGHVS, CDR2 FQNEAQ. This chain's CDR3 is CASRERGGRIIETQYF. CDR3 DNA: TGTGCCAGCAGGGAGCGGGGGGGCCGGATAATAGAGACCCAGTACTTC.

The chain couples TRBV4-1 to TRBJ1-2; 12 bases align to TRBD1. From germline, CDR1 is MGHRA and CDR2 YSYEKL. This CDR3 has 16 amino acids. The V segment lost 4 bases and the J segment 8 bases; nucleotides outside the gene matches: 11. CDR3 protein: CASSLELGQGAGGYTF. The CDR3 DNA is TGCGCCAGCAGCCTAGAATTGGGACAGGGGGCAGGCGGCTACACCTTC.

The CDR3 reads CATRDGSNQPQHF. The CDR3 DNA is TGCGCCACCCGCGACGGTAGCAATCAGCCCCAGCATTTT. The gene calls are TRBV10-2 and TRBJ1-5; D is uncertain. Germline assignment: CDR1 WSHSY and CDR2 SAAADI. CDR3 length equals 13 residues. Trimming pared 10 bases from V and 0 bases from J, leaving 10 bases between.

J is TRBJ1-1 and V is TRBV13; D not resolved. CDR3 length equals 15 residues. The V gene's germline CDR1 is PRHDT and CDR2 FYEKMQ (reference sequence). The V end lost 1 base, the J end lost 1 base, and 10 bases lay between the germline ends. CDR3 nucleotides: TGTGCCAGCAGCTTAGCTGGAGGGAGGAACACTGAAGCTTTCTTT. Encoded protein: CASSLAGGRNTEAFF.